The next 16 T cell receptor beta chains were all read from a single sample in a study of monozygotic twins with cystic fibrosis. The assay was immunoSEQ multiplex PCR, and TCRdb's table has in-frame clones only and misses some. The sample contains about 36,000 clones, 85% to 95% of which appear only once. The sequencing input was blood. The receptors were sampled from a boy younger than 10 with cystic fibrosis.

The V call is TRBV29-1, the J call TRBJ1-2; 10 bases map to TRBD1. The germline V gene encodes CDR1 SQVTM and CDR2 ANQGSEA. CDR3 length: 18 amino acids. V lost 6 bases, J lost 6 bases, and 22 bases stayed unmatched. This CDR3 is CSVKEGWFQRDRGNGYTF. The DNA of the CDR3 is TGCAGCGTAAAAGAGGGGTGGTTCCAGAGGGACAGGGGAAATGGCTACACCTTC.

The rearrangement joins TRBV13 to TRBJ2-5, with D possibly TRBD2 on 5 matching bases. The CDR3 loop spans 14 amino acids. Germline assignment: CDR1 PRHDT and CDR2 FYEKMQ (reference sequence). Trimming took off 6 bases at V and 5 bases at J, with 16 bases between the two ends. CDR3 sequence reads: CASSRGGALETQYF. The CDR3 DNA is TGTGCCAGCAGTCGGGGTGGAGCTCTTGAGACCCAGTACTTC.

The gene calls are TRBV6-6 and TRBJ2-2, with D perhaps matching TRBD1 (6 bases). Germline CDR1 and CDR2: MNHNY and SVGAGI (reference sequence). CDR3 length: 14 residues. The germline V and J ends were trimmed by 6 bases and 7 bases, with 15 bases remaining between them. CDR3 coding DNA: TGTGCCAGCAGACCACAGGGAAGAGTCGGGGAGCTGTTTTTT. It codes for CASRPQGRVGELFF.

The chain uses TRBV5-1 and TRBJ2-7; D perhaps matches TRBD1 (5 bases). The germline CDR1 and CDR2 sequences are SGHRS and YFSETQ. CDR3 length equals 11 residues. The V end was cut by 3 bases, the J end by 7 bases, with 8 bases between. The DNA for the CDR3 is TGCGCCAGCAGCTGGAAGGGGGAGCAGTACTTC. This sequence encodes CASSWKGEQYF.

This sequence joins TRBV11-2 and TRBJ1-5; D not resolved. The CDR3 loop spans 13 amino acids. The V end lost 4 bases, the J end lost 6 bases, and 10 bases lay between the germline ends. From germline, CDR1 is SGHAT and CDR2 FQNNGV. Written as DNA, the CDR3 is TGTGCCAGCAGCTCCCAAGCGCTTCAGCCCCAGCATTTT. Translated, it gives CASSSQALQPQHF.

The chain carries TRBV11-2 and TRBJ2-1, with 8 bases lining up with TRBD2. Germline CDR1 reads SGHAT; CDR2 reads FQNNGV. V gave up 2 bases and J gave up 8 bases; unmatched junction bases: 8. The CDR3 extends over 15 amino acids. The CDR3 protein is CASSLSGLVRDEQFF. CDR3 bases: TGTGCCAGCAGCTTATCGGGACTAGTCAGGGATGAGCAGTTCTTC.

J is TRBJ2-7 and V is TRBV6-5, with 8 bases that match TRBD1. V shed 6 bases, J shed 3 bases, and the junction held 7 bases outside the gene matches. Per germline, CDR1 MNHEY and CDR2 SVGAGI. The CDR3 consists of 14 residues. The CDR3 sequence is CASRRTGNIYEQYF. The CDR3 region has the DNA TGTGCCAGCAGGAGGACAGGGAATATCTACGAGCAGTACTTC.

The J gene is TRBJ1-2, the V gene TRBV6-1; D gene unclear. CDR3 length: 15 amino acids. Germline V lookup: CDR1 MNHNS, CDR2 SASEGT. V was pared by 7 bases and J by 2 bases, with 17 bases between. The CDR3, as DNA: TGTGCCAGCACGGAGGGTCTCGGGAGGAACTATGGCTACACCTTC. Amino acids: CASTEGLGRNYGYTF.

The chain joins TRBV28 to TRBJ1-6, with D possibly TRBD1 on 6 matching bases. Germline CDR1 and CDR2: MDHEN and SYDVKM. This CDR3 spans 11 amino acids. The ends were cut back, 3 bases at V and 14 bases at J, with 8 bases in the middle. The CDR3 sequence is CASSLGATLHF. Written as DNA, the CDR3 is TGTGCCAGCAGTTTGGGGGCGACCCTCCACTTT.

The chain joins TRBV5-1 to TRBJ2-3; D not resolved. The CDR3 covers 15 residues. Trimming took 0 bases from V and 3 from J, leaving 11 bases between them. Germline CDR1 reads SGHRS; CDR2 reads YFSETQ. CDR3 amino acids: CASSLGTQRTDTQYF. For the CDR3, the DNA is TGCGCCAGCAGCTTGGGTACTCAGCGAACAGATACGCAGTATTTT.

Details on this clone: Other nucleotide sequences from this sample produce the same CDR3. V and J are TRBV20-1 and TRBJ2-7; D not certain. From germline, CDR1 is DFQATT and CDR2 SNEGSKA (reference sequence). This CDR3 contains 11 residues. Trimming stripped 3 bases from V and 0 bases from J, with 3 bases between. The chain's CDR3 is CSARDSYEQYF. CDR3 nucleotide sequence: TGCAGTGCTAGGGACTCCTACGAGCAGTACTTC.

The chain links TRBV4-3 to TRBJ1-1; TRBD1 might be the D (5 bases). The length of the CDR3 is 15 residues. Trimming took 1 base from V and 8 from J, leaving 17 bases between them. From germline, CDR1 is LGHNA and CDR2 YSLEER. This CDR3 reads CASSQGLRGLPEAFF. CDR3 sequence (DNA): TGCGCCAGCAGCCAAGGGCTCCGGGGCCTCCCCGAAGCTTTCTTT.

The chain couples TRBV6-1 to TRBJ1-2; no reliable D call. This CDR3 region has 14 residues. Trimming shortened V by 4 bases and J by 6 bases, and 15 bases separated the two germline ends. Germline loops: CDR1 MNHNS, CDR2 SASEGT. The CDR3: CASSGQVLRDGYTF. As DNA, the CDR3 is TGTGCCAGCAGTGGCCAGGTCCTTAGGGATGGCTACACCTTC.

The chain is built from TRBV5-6 and TRBJ2-1; possibly TRBD1 or TRBD2 for D (6 bases each). The V gene lost 3 bases and the J gene lost 10 bases, with 14 bases spanning the gap. Germline values: CDR1 SGHDT, CDR2 YYEEEE. This CDR3 contains 13 residues. This chain's CDR3 is CASSYPGAGEQFF. The CDR3 region has the DNA TGTGCCAGCAGCTACCCGGGGGCCGGGGAGCAGTTCTTC.

This clone was seen just once. The chain links TRBV9 to TRBJ1-1; D remains unclear. This CDR3 is built from 13 residues. Germline loops: CDR1 SGDLS, CDR2 YYNGEE. V was pared by 2 bases and J by 0 bases, with 5 bases between. Here the CDR3 DNA reads TGTGCCAGCAGCGTTTCAGTGAACACTGAAGCTTTCTTT. Residues: CASSVSVNTEAFF.

The chain links TRBV19 to TRBJ1-5; D perhaps matches TRBD1 (5 bases). The V gene lost 3 bases and the J gene lost 4 bases, with 10 bases spanning the gap. This CDR3 is 14 amino acids long. The germline V gene has CDR1 LNHDA and CDR2 SQIVND (reference sequence). CDR3 in amino acids: CASSMGGWNQPQHF. CDR3 DNA sequence: TGTGCCAGTAGTATGGGGGGATGGAATCAGCCCCAGCATTTT.